This T cell receptor (beta chain) was identified in a study of Graves' ophthalmopathy and Graves' hyperthyroidism. The sequenced template was RNA, covering the TCR beta CDR3 region. HTBI-primed RT-PCR formed the first round, and a multiplex PCR formed the second. TCRdb re-called the multiplex PCR reads with MiXCR, one entry per CDR3 protein. The sample records about 1.1 million distinct CDR3 sequences, about 36% being singletons. The receptor comes from an adult man with Graves' hyperthyroidism. The specimen sequenced was peripheral blood or thyroid tissue (not recorded which).

The CDR3 is CASATDPEKGNIQYF. The CDR3 bases are TGTGCCAGCGCAACAGACCCAGAAAAAGGAAACATTCAGTACTTC. The chain links TRBV25-1 to TRBJ2-4; D is unclear. Germline V gene data show CDR1 as MGHDK and CDR2 as SYGVNS. The CDR3 is 15 residues long. With 8 bases removed from V and 6 bases from J, the gap between germline ends came to 20 bases.